The sequence of this T cell receptor (beta chain) was determined in a study of Graves' ophthalmopathy and Graves' hyperthyroidism (dated by TCRdb to between 2017 and 2018). Study-wide context: Peripheral blood was collected at initial diagnosis, prior to any treatment. To tell Graves' ophthalmopathy apart from Graves' hyperthyroidism, and to predict which patients would progress to ophthalmopathy, the study relied on TCR beta repertoire signatures. In total, 120 to 150 blood samples were TCR-sequenced: 40 to 45 ophthalmopathy, some 75 hyperthyroidism and 17 hyperthyroidism-to-ophthalmopathy patients. To explore V-J signatures distinguishing ophthalmopathy from hyperthyroidism, a discovery set of under 110 patients (about 44 ophthalmopathy, 55 to 60 stable hyperthyroidism) was enrolled. An independent validation cohort comprised roughly 20 hyperthyroidism patients and 15 to 17 patients who later progressed from hyperthyroidism to ophthalmopathy. In over 5 hyperthyroidism patients, the T-cell repertoire of thyroid tissue was compared with the T-cell repertoire of blood. Once sampling was done, hyperthyroidism patients were given methimazole at a starting dose of 30 mg daily, while ophthalmopathy patients were given high-dose intravenous methylprednisolone. For training and testing, the 100 or so patients in the discovery cohort were randomly divided in a 7:3 ratio. The research as a whole found: Most of the expanded thyroid clonotypes with a frequency above 0.001 were also detected in blood, and it was suggested that the thyroid immune response may be reflected by blood repertoires. The 13-signature model separated ophthalmopathy from stable hyperthyroidism with approximately 90% sensitivity and about 81% specificity in cross-validation, and 80%/75% in the test set. Sample size was not statistically predetermined, and group allocation was not concealed from the investigators. In validation, the model predicted ophthalmopathy progression with about 70% sensitivity and approximately 72% specificity; about a dozen predicted patients were CT-confirmed with GO in a median of about 7.1 months.

Stable hyperthyroidism was defined as no progression to ophthalmopathy within 18 months of follow-up. Patients with hyperthyroidism were aged 18 to 65 years, had been newly diagnosed, and had a disease duration of less than 2 months. Patients with other autoimmune diseases, uncontrolled infections, pregnancy or lactation were excluded from the study. Diagnosis was based on clinical symptoms, serum thyroxine, TRAb, thyroid ultrasound and orbital computed tomography. Using Ficoll-Paque density gradient centrifugation, PBMCs were isolated from less than 11 ml of fresh peripheral blood. Total RNA was extracted using Trizol reagent, and RNA quality was checked on an Agilent 2100 Bioanalyzer. For repertoire sequencing, the TCR beta CDR3 regions were amplified from RNA transcripts. A first-round RT-PCR used HTBI primers with the Qiagen OneStep RT-PCR kit, followed by a second-round multiplex PCR, size selection and purification. Sequencing of the libraries was carried out on an Illumina HiSeq2000 in paired-end mode with 100 bp reads. The original pipeline was this. SOAPnuke was used to process the reads, throwing out any read that had adapters, had uncalled bases, had a mean Phred below 15, or lacked an exact constant-primer or identifier match. COPE v1.2.5 was used to merge high-quality paired reads. Clonotypes were defined as unique nucleotide sequences and were aligned to IMGT TRB V, D and J references using MiTCR v1.1. Analysis was restricted to V-J combinations with a frequency above 0.0001, which covered about 99% of repertoires. A TCR clonal expansion and chaos score per V-J combination was defined as the ratio of F50 clonal expansion to chaos observed in the TCRdist matrix. Welch's t-statistics and random forest were used to reduce features to about a dozen V-J combinations, which were fed into a naive Bayes classifier. The Morisita-Horn index was used to measure how similar the thyroid and blood repertoires were. TCRdb itself trimmed the public reads at Q25 with fastp, ran MiXCR and retained productive beta chains. Each CDR3 protein appears once, grouped with its most common genes and DNA. None of the V and J calls come from the authors' own analysis; TCRdb made them. The sample table holds about 400,000 distinct CDR3 sequences, of which just over 15% were seen once. The ten most abundant clones make up 7% of the sample.

There are many counts of this clonotype. No cognate antigen has been identified for it. Base qualities are not provided; no much larger clone lies one nucleotide away. Material for sequencing was peripheral blood. The source of this sequence is a woman aged 18-29 years with stable Graves' hyperthyroidism. Donor details come from another sample of the same person, matched by shared clones.

The CDR3 protein sequence reads: CASSRGVTRGYTF. The nucleotides read TGTGCCAGCAGCCGAGGGGTTACGAGGGGCTACACCTTC. The chain links TRBV7-2 with TRBJ1-2; possibly the D gene is TRBD1, per 5 matching bases. At the junction V is shortened by 5 bases and J by 8 bases, with 15 bases in between. The germline V gene encodes CDR1 SGHTA and CDR2 FQGNSA. The CDR3, from cysteine to phenylalanine, totals 13 residues. The only DNA kept is the CDR3, 39 bases in frame from the first base.